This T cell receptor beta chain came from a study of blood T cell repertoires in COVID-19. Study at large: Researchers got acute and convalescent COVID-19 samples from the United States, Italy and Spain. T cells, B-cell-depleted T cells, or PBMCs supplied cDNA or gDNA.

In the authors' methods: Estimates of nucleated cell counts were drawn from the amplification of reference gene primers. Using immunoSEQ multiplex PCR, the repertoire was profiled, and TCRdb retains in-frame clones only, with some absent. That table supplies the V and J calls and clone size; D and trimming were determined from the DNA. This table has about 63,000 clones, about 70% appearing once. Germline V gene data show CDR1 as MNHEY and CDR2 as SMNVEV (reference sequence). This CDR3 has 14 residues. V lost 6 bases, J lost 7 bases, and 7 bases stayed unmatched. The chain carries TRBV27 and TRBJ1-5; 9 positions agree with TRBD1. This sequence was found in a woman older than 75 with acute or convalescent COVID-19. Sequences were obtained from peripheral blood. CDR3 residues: CASRETGGGQPQHF. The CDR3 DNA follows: TGTGCCAGCAGGGAAACAGGGGGCGGGCAGCCCCAGCATTTT.